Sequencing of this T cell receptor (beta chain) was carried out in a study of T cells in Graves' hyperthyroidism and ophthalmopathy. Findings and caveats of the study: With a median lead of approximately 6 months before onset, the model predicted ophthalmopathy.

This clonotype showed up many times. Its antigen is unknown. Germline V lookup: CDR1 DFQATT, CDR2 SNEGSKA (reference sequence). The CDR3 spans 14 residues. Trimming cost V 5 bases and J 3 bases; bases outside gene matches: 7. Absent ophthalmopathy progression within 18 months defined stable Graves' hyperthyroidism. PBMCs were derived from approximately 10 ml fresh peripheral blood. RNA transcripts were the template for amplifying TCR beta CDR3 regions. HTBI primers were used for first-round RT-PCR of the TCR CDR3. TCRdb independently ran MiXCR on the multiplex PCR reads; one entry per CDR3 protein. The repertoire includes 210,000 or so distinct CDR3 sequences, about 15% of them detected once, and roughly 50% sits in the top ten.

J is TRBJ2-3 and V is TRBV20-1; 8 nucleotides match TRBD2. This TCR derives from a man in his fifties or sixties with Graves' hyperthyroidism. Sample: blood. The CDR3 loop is CSALSGSRTDTQYF. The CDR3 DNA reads TGCAGTGCTTTGAGCGGGAGTAGGACAGATACGCAGTATTTT.